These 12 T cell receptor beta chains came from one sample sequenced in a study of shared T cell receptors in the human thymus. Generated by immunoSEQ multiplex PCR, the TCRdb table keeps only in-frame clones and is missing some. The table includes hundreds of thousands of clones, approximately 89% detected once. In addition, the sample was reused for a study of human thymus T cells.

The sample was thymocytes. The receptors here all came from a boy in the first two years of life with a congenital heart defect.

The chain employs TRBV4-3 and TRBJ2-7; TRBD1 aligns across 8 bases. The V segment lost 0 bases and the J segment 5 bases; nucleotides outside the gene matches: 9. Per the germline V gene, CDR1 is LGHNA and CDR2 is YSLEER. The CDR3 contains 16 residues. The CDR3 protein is CASSQDARTGNNEQYF. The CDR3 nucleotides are TGCGCCAGCAGCCAAGATGCCCGGACAGGGAACAACGAGCAGTACTTC.

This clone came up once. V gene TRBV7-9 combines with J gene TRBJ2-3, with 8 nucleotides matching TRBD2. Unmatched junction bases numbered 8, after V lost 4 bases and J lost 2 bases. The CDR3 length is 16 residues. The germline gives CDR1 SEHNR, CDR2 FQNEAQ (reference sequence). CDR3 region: CASSSPFGGVTDTQYF. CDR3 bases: TGTGCCAGCAGCTCCCCTTTCGGGGGGGTCACAGATACGCAGTATTTT.

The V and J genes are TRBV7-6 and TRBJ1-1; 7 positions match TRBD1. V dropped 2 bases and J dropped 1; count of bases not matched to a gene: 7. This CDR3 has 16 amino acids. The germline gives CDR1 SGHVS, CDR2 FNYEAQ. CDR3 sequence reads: CASSLTPTGTNTEAFF. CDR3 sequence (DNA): TGTGCCAGCAGCTTAACCCCGACAGGGACGAACACTGAAGCTTTCTTT.

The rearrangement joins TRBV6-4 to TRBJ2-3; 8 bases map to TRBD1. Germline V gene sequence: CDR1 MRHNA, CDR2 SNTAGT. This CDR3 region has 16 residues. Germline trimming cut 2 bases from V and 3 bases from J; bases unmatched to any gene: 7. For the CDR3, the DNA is TGTGCCAGCAGTGACAGTGTGACAGGGGTAACAGATACGCAGTATTTT. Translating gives CASSDSVTGVTDTQYF.

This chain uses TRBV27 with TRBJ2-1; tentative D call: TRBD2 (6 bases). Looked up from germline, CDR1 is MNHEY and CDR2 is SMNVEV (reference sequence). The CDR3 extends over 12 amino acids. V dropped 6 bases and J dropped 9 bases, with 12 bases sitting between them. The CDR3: CASRPGRGEQFF. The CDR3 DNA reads TGTGCCAGCAGACCCGGGAGAGGTGAGCAGTTCTTC.

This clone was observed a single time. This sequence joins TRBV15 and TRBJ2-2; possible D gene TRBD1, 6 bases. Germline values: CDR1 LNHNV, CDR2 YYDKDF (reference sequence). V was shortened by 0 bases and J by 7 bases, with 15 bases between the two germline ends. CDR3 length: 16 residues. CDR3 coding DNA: TGTGCCACCAGCAGAGATCACAGGGAAGTTGGCGGGGAGCTGTTTTTT. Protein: CATSRDHREVGGELFF.

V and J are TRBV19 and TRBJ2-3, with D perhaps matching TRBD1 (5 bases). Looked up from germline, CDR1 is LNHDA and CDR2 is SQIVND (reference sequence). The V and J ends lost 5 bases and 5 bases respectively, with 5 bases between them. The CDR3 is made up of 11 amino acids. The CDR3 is CASSDRDTQYF. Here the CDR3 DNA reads TGTGCCAGTAGTGACAGAGATACGCAGTATTTT.

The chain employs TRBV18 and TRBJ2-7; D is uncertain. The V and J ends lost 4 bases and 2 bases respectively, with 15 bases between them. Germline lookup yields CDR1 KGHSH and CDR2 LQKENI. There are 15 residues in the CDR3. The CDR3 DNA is TGTGCCAGCTCACGGGTCAGGATTTTTGCCTACGAGCAGTACTTC. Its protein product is CASSRVRIFAYEQYF. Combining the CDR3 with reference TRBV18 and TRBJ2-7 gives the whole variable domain NAGVMQNPRHLVRRRGQEARLRCSPMKGHSHVYWYRQLPEEGLKFMVYLQKENIIDESGMPKERFSAEFPKEGPSILRIQQVVRGDSAAYFCASSRVRIFAYEQYFGPGTRLTVT.

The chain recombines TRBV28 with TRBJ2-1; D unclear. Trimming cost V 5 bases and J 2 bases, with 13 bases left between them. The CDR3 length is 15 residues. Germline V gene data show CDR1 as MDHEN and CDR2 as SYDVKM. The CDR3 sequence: CASSTMPVAYNEQFF. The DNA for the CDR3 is TGTGCCAGCAGTACCATGCCGGTAGCCTACAATGAGCAGTTCTTC.

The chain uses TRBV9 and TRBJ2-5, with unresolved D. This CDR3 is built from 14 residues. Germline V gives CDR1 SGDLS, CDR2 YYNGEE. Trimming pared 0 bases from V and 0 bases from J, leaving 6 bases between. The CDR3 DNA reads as TGTGCCAGCAGCGTAGGTAGTAACCAAGAGACCCAGTACTTC. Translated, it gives CASSVGSNQETQYF.

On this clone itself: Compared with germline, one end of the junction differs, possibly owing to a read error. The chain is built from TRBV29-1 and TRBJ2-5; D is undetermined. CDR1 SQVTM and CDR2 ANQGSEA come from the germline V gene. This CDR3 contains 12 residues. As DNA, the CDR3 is TGCAGCGTCGAAGGTATCCCGGAGACCCAGTACTTC. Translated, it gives CSVEGIPETQYF. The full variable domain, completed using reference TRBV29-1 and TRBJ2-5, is SAVISQKPSRDICQRGTSLTIQCQVDSQVTMMFWYRQQPGQSLTLIATANQGSEATYESGFVIDKFPISRPNLTFSTLTVSNMSPEDSSIYLCSVEGIPETQYFGPGTRLLVL.

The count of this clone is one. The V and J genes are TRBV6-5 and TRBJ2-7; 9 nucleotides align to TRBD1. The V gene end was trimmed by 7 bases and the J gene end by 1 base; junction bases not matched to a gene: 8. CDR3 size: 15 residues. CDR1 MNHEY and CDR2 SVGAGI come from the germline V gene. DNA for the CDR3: TGTGCCAGCACTAACCGGACAGGGGATTCCTACGAGCAGTACTTC. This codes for CASTNRTGDSYEQYF.